The present entry profiles one TCR beta chain with its context. Its antigen is still unknown. Generated by immunoSEQ multiplex PCR, the TCRdb table keeps only in-frame clones and is missing some. The top ten clones hold approximately 5% of a sample with about 32,000 clones, about nine tenths of them seen once. The data belong to a study of chemoradiotherapy in HPV16-positive cancers. In the study overall: Candidate HPV-specific T-cell clones and common TCR motifs came from functional assays in a couple of HPV16-positive patients.

Germline V CDR1 and CDR2: MNHEY, SVGAGI. This CDR3 contains 14 residues. V lost 6 bases and J lost 0; bases outside the gene matches: 3. Points from the study as a whole: During treatment, candidate HPV-specific clones and E7-related motifs expanded in tumor. HPV-specific T cells were functionally defined from only two HPV16-positive patients.

V usage is TRBV6-5 and J usage is TRBJ2-7; 9 bases map to TRBD2. The clonotype comes from a human donor with HPV-associated anogenital cancer. Sample: blood, taken from a patient who underwent chemoradiotherapy. The CDR3 coding sequence is TGTGCCAGCAGACGTAGCGGGAGCTCCTACGAGCAGTACTTC. Translated: CASRRSGSSYEQYF.